This T cell receptor beta chain came from a study of cytomegalovirus exposure and HLA in healthy donors. Study-wide results and limits: In a later analysis, CMV-associated beta chains were mostly HLA-associated, it appeared. The authors listed approximately 150 TCR beta chains as cytomegalovirus-associated.

J gave up 2 bases and V 1 base, and 2 bases lay outside the gene matches. Looked up from germline, CDR1 is SEHNR and CDR2 is FQNEAQ (reference sequence). This CDR3 contains 16 residues. Regarding this clone: Its antigen is not known.

Amplification used 60 Vbeta primers and 13 Jbeta primers. This table comes from immunoSEQ multiplex PCR, and its TCRdb copy is limited to in-frame clones, with some not included. The sample lists approximately 180,000 clones; about 69% were seen once. The source material was PBMCs. This sequence was found in a male donor in good health and CMV-seronegative. The J gene is TRBJ1-5, the V gene TRBV7-9; 10 positions match TRBD1. The CDR3 DNA follows: TGTGCCAGCAGCTTAGGGGGGACAGGGGGCAATCAGCCCCAGCATTTT. This gives the protein CASSLGGTGGNQPQHF.